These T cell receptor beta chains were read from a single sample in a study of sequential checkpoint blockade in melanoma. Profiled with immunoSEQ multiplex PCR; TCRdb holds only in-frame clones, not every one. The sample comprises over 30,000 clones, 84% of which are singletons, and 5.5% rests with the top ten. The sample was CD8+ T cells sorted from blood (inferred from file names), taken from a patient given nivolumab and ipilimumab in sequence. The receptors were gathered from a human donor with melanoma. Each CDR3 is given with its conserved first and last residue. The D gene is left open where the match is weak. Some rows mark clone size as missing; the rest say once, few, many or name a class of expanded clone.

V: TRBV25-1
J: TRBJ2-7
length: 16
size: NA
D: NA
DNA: TGTGCCAGCAGTGGCTGGACTAGTGGGACATTCTACGAGCAGTACTTC
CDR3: CASSGWTSGTFYEQYF

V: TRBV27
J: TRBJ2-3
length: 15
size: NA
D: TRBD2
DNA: TGTGCCAGCAGTTCGGGGACTAGCGGGAGAGATACGCAGTATTTT
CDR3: CASSSGTSGRDTQYF

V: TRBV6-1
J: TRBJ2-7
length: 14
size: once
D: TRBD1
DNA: TGTGCCAGCAGAGAGGGACAGGGGGACAACGAGCAGTACTTC
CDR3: CASREGQGDNEQYF

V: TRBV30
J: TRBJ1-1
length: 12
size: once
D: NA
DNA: TGTGCCTGGAGCTTATCGGGGACTGAAGCTTTCTTT
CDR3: CAWSLSGTEAFF

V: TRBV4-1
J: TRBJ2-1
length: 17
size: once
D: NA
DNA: TGCGCCAGCAGCCCAAGATTCCAAGGGGGGGCCTACAATGAGCAGTTCTTC
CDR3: CASSPRFQGGAYNEQFF

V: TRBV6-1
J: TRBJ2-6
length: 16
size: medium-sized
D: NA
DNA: TGTGCCAGCAGTGAAGCGGACAGCTCTGGGGCCAACGTCCTGACTTTC
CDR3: CASSEADSSGANVLTF

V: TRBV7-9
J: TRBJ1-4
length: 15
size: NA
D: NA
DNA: TGTGCCAGCAGCCCCCCAGGGGCAACTAATGAAAAACTGTTTTTT
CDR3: CASSPPGATNEKLFF

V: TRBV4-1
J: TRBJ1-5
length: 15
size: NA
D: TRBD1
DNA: TGCGCCAGCAGCCAAACCCGACAGGGCGGTCAGCCCCAGCATTTT
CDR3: CASSQTRQGGQPQHF

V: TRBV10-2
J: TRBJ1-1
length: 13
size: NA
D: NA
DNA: TGCGCCATCCGGGAGACCCTGGGCACTGAAGCTTTCTTT
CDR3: CAIRETLGTEAFF

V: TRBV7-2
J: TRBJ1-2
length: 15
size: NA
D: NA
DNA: TGTGCCAGCAGCTTAGAGCCCGGGGTGGTTTATGGCTACACCTTC
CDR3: CASSLEPGVVYGYTF

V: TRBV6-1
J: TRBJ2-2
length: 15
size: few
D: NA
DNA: TGTGCCAGCAGTGAAAGGGACACGAACACCGGGGAGCTGTTTTTT
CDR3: CASSERDTNTGELFF

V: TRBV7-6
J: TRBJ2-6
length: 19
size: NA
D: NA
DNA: TGTGCCAGCAGCTTAGACCCGACAGCCCCTAGCTCTGGGGCCAACGTCCTGACTTTC
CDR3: CASSLDPTAPSSGANVLTF

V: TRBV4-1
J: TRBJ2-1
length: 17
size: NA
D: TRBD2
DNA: TGCGCCAGCAGCCAAGATTCGGCGGGAGTGATTTGGAATGAGCAGTTCTTC
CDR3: CASSQDSAGVIWNEQFF

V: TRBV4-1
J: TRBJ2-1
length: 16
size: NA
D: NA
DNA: TGCGCCAGCAGCCAAGAATCACAGGATTCCTACAATGAGCAGTTCTTC
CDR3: CASSQESQDSYNEQFF

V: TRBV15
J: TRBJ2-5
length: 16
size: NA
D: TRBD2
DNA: TGTGCCACCAGCGATCGCGGGAGCTCTTACCAAGAGACCCAGTACTTC
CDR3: CATSDRGSSYQETQYF

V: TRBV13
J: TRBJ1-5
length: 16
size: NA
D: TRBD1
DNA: TGTGCCAGCAGTCCCGGGACAGGGGGTCCCAATCAGCCCCAGCATTTT
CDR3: CASSPGTGGPNQPQHF

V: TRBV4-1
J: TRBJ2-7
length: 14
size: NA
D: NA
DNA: TGCGCCAGCAGCCAAGAAGGGAGCTCCTACGAGCAGTACTTC
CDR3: CASSQEGSSYEQYF

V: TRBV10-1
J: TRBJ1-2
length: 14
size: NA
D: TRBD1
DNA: TGCGCCAGCAGCGAGACAGGGGTTAACTATGGCTACACCTTC
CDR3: CASSETGVNYGYTF

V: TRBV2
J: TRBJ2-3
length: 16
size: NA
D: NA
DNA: TGTGCCAGCAATACGGAGACAGAAACCCACACAGATACGCAGTATTTT
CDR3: CASNTETETHTDTQYF

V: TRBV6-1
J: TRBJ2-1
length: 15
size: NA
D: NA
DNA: TGTGCCAGCAGTGATATCCCGGACATACTAAATGAGCAGTTCTTC
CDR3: CASSDIPDILNEQFF

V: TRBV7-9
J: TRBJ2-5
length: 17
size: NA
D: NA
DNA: TGTGCCAGCAGCTTAGTGGGACTGGGGCGAACCCAAGAGACCCAGTACTTC
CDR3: CASSLVGLGRTQETQYF

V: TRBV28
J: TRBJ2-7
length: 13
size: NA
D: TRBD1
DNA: TGTGCCAGCTGGACAGGGGGTTCCTACGAGCAGTACTTC
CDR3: CASWTGGSYEQYF

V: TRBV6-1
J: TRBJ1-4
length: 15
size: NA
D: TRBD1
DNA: TGTGCCAGCAGTGGAGGACAGGGGGCGAGTGAAAAACTGTTTTTT
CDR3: CASSGGQGASEKLFF

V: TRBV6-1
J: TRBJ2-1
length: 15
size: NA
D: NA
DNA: TGTGCCAGCAGTGAAGAGGCTAGCGCTTGGGATGAGCAGTTCTTC
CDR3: CASSEEASAWDEQFF

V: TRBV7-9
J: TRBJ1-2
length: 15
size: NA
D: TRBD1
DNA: TGTGCCAGCAGCCAACACTCCGGGACAGGGGGAGGCTACACCTTC
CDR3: CASSQHSGTGGGYTF

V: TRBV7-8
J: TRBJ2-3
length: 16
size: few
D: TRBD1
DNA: TGTGCCAGCAGCTGGGACAGGGATTTGGGCACAGATACGCAGTATTTT
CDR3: CASSWDRDLGTDTQYF

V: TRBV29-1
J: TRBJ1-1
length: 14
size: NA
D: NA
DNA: TGCAGCGGGAGGACCGCTGGCGGAGACACTGAAGCTTTCTTT
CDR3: CSGRTAGGDTEAFF

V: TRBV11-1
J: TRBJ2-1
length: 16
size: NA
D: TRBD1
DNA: TGTGCCAGCAGCAACGACAGGGGCCTCTCCTACAATGAGCAGTTCTTC
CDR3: CASSNDRGLSYNEQFF

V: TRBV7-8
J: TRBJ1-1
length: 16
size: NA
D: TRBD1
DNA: TGTGCCAGCAGCTATGACAGGGGCCTTGACGGCACTGAAGCTTTCTTT
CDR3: CASSYDRGLDGTEAFF

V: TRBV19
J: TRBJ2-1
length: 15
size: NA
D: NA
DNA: TGTGCCAGTAGTAGGGGCTCAAACGCCTACAATGAGCAGTTCTTC
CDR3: CASSRGSNAYNEQFF

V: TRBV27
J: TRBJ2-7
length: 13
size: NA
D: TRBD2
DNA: TGTGCCAGCAGTTTACTAGCGGGACACGAGCAGTACTTC
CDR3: CASSLLAGHEQYF

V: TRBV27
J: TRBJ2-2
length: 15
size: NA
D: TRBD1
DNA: TGTGCCAGCAGTCCACAGGGGATCGGCACCGGGGAGCTGTTTTTT
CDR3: CASSPQGIGTGELFF

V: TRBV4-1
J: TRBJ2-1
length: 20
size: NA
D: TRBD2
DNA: TGCGCCAGCAGCCAAGTGGGGCTAGCGGGGGGAAACGCGCTAAGGGGTGAGCAGTTCTTC
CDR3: CASSQVGLAGGNALRGEQFF

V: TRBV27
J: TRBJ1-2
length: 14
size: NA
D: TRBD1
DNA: TGTGCCAGCAGCCCCGGGACAGGATTTTATGGCCACACCTTC
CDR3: CASSPGTGFYGHTF